Included here is one TCR beta chain sequence, with context. Its specificity is unknown. The record originates from a study of T cell repertoires in cytomegalovirus infection. The V end lost 4 bases, the J end lost 8 bases, and 14 bases lay between the germline ends. CDR3 size: 14 residues. TCRdb reanalysed the reads using MiXCR and keeps one entry per CDR3 protein. Of approximately 1,000,000 distinct CDR3 sequences listed, approximately 31% were seen once; the top ten hold roughly 13%. The genes are TRBV12-3 or TRBV12-4 and TRBJ1-4; TRBD1 is a possible D gene (5 bases). This specimen consisted of cultured CD8+ T cells from PBMCs, obtained from culture after CMV antigen stimulation. This TCR derives from a human donor in good health (CMV status not recorded). Some clones in this sample may be carry-over from other donors' samples. DNA of the CDR3: TGTGCCAGCAGTTCCGGGACCCCATGGGAAAAACTGTTTTTT. Its protein product is CASSSGTPWEKLFF.